This record concerns one TCR beta chain sequence. What this receptor recognizes is not known. No clone much larger than this one lies a single base away; base qualities are absent. For sequencing of the TCRbeta CDR3 region, genomic DNA was extracted from the sorted cells. The immunoSEQ Assay was used to sequence the TCRbeta CDR3 regions. TCRdb mirrors the immuneACCESS table, restricted to in-frame sequences. Some clones are absent from its copies; in checked studies, under half trace to an unresolved V gene, and the reason for the others is unknown. For this sample there are about 46,000 clones; about 88% appear just once. 45% to 70% of the sample is taken by the ten largest. From the cysteine through the phenylalanine, the CDR3 covers 16 amino acids. Only the CDR3 portion is preserved as DNA: 48 bases, with reading frame beginning at the first base. The germline V gene (reference sequence) yields GTSNPN for CDR1 and SVGIG for CDR2. At the junction V is shortened by 2 bases and J by 4 bases; bases outside the gene matches: 8.

These data are taken from a study of OX40 agonist ivuxolimab in advanced cancers. Regarding the study in general: Ivuxolimab was a fully human IgG2 agonistic monoclonal antibody targeting the costimulatory receptor OX40 (CD134). Intravenous ivuxolimab was administered to patients every 2 weeks at six dose levels: 0.01, 0.1, 0.3, 1.5, 3 and 10 mg/kg. Of the approximately 54 patients in dose escalation, about 19 had hepatocellular carcinoma, roughly 15 had melanoma, 9 had renal cell carcinoma and 9 had head and neck cancer. The dose-escalation cohort was around 83% male with a mean age of about 58 years, ranging from 23 to 79. Patients were allowed to have had prior anti-PD-1, anti-PD-L1 or anti-CTLA-4 therapy, and 40% to 45% of the dose-escalation patients had previously received checkpoint inhibitors. Three dose-escalation patients achieved partial responses, one with hepatocellular carcinoma and two with cutaneous melanoma. Peripheral TCRbeta sequencing aimed to test whether ivuxolimab altered TCR sequence diversity and caused clonal T-cell expansion. The monotherapy dose-escalation portion (N ≈ 50 patients) of the phase I ivuxolimab trial is reported in the paper.

Patients with a history of autoimmune disease or receiving systemic immunosuppression were excluded from the trial. Peripheral blood for TCR sequencing was collected from all dose cohorts at baseline, on cycle 4 day 1, and on cycle 7 day 1. Samples came from an open-label, multicenter, first-in-human phase I dose-escalation trial of ivuxolimab. The trial enrolled adults with locally advanced or metastatic head and neck squamous cell, hepatocellular, melanoma or renal cell carcinoma. Before TCR sequencing, CD4+ T cells and CD8+ T cells were sorted from peripheral blood as separate populations. Study-level results and caveats: The antigen specificity of the peripheral T cells that underwent clonal expansion was not determined. Low levels of normalized T-cell clonal expansion were also shown by some nonresponding patients. Clonal expansion of both CD4+ and CD8+ blood T cells was observed from baseline to week 6 at doses 0.1 to 3.0 mg/kg. Partial responders in the 0.1-3.0 mg/kg groups had among the lowest normalized peripheral clonal expansion, especially among CD8+ T cells. After ivuxolimab, more expanded clones were found on average in CD8+ T cells than in CD4+ T cells.

Here the chain combines TRBV30 and TRBJ2-1; TRBD2 aligns with 10 central bases. The clonotype comes from an adult with an advanced solid tumor such as melanoma, head and neck, liver or kidney cancer. The sample was CD4+ or CD8+ T cells sorted from blood, taken in a trial of the OX40 agonist ivuxolimab. The DNA sequence is given as TGTGCCTGGAGTCTTTACTCTAGCGGGGGATACAATGAGCAGTTCTTC. Its coded protein is CAWSLYSSGGYNEQFF.